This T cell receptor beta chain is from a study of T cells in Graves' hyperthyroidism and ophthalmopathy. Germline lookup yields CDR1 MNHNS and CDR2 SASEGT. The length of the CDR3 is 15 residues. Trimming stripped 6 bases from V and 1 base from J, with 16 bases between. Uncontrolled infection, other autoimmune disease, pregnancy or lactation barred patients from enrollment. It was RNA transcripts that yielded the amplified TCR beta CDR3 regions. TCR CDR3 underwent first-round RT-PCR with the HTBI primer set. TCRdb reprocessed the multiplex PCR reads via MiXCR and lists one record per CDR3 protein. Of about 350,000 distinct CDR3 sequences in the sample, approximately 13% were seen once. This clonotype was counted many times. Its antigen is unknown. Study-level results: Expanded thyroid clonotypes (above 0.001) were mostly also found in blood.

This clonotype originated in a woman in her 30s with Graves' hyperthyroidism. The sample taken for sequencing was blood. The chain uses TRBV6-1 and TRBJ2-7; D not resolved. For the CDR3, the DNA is TGTGCCAGCAGGCCGGTTGGCGGATTTTCCTACGAGCAGTACTTC. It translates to CASRPVGGFSYEQYF.